This T cell receptor beta chain is drawn from a study of T cell responses to AZD1222 COVID-19 vaccine. The CDR3 length is 17 residues. The V end lost 0 bases, the J end lost 4 bases, and 16 bases lay between the germline ends. Germline CDR1 reads ENHRY; CDR2 reads SYGVKD. The table came from immunoSEQ multiplex PCR; TCRdb's copy has only in-frame clones and leaves some out. Here the sample spans approximately 89,000 clones, around 83% being singletons. The clonotype was recovered from an adult who received the AZD1222 COVID-19 vaccine. Material: peripheral blood, obtained 28 days after the second AZD1222 dose. The rearrangement links TRBV10-3 to TRBJ1-3; D is possibly TRBD1 (6 bases). The CDR3 DNA is TGTGCCATCAGTGAGTCGAAGAACGGGGGCACGGGAAACACCATATATTTT. It translates to CAISESKNGGTGNTIYF.